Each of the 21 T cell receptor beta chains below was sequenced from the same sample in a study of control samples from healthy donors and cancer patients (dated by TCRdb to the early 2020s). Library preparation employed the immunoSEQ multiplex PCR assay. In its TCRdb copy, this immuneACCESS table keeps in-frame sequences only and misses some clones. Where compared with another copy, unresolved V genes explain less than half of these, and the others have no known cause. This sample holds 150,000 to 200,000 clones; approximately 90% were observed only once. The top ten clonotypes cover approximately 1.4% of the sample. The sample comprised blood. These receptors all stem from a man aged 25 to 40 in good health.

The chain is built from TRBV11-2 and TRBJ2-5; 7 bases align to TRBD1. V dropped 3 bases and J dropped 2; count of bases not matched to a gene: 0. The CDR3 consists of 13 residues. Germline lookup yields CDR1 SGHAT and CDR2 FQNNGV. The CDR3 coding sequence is TGTGCCAGCAGCTTGGGACAGCAAGAGACCCAGTACTTC. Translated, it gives CASSLGQQETQYF.

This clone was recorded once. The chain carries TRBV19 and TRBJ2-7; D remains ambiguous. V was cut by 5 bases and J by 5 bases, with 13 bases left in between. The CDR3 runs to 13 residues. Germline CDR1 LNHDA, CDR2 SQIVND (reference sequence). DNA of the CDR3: TGTGCCAGTAGTGCCCCAGGTTACCACGAGCAGTACTTC. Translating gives CASSAPGYHEQYF.

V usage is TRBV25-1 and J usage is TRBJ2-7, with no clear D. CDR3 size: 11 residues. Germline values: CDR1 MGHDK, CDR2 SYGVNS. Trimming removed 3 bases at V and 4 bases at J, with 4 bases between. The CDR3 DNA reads TGTGCCAGCAGTGAGCGGTACGAGCAGTACTTC. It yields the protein CASSERYEQYF.

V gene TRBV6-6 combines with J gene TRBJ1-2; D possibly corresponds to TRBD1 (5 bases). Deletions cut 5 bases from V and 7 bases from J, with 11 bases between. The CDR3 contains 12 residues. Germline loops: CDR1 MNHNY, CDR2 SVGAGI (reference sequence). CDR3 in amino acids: CASSPVRAGYTF. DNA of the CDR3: TGTGCCAGCAGTCCTGTCAGGGCTGGCTACACCTTC.

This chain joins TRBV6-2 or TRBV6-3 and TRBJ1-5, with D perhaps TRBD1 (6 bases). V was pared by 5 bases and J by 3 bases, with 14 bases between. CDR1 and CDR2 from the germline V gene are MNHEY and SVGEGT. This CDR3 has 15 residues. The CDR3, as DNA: TGTGCCAGCAGTGACAGGTGGACGGCCAATCAGCCCCAGCATTTT. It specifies CASSDRWTANQPQHF.

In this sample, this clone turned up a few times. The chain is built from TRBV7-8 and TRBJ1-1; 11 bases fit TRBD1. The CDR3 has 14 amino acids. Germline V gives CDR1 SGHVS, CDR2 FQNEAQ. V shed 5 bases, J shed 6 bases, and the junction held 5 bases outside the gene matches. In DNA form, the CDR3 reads TGTGCCAGCAGCCTGGACAGGGGGCGATCTGAAGCTTTCTTT. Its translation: CASSLDRGRSEAFF.

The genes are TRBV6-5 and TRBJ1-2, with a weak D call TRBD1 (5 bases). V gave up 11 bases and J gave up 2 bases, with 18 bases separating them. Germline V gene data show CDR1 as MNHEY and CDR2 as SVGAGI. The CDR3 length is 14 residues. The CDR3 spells CAHTVGGLNYGYTF. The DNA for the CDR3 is TGTGCCCACACCGTGGGGGGACTCAACTATGGCTACACCTTC.

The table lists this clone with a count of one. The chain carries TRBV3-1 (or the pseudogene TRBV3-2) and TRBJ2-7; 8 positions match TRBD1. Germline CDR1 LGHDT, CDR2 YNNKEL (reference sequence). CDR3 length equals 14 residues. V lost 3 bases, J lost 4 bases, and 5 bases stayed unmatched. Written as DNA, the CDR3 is TGTGCCAGCAGCCATCCAGGGGGCCGGTACGAGCAGTACTTC. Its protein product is CASSHPGGRYEQYF.

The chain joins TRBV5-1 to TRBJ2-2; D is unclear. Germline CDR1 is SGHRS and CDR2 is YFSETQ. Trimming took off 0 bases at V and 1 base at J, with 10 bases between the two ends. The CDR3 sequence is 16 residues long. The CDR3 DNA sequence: TGCGCCAGCAGCTTGGGGCCAACTGGGAACACCGGGGAGCTGTTTTTT. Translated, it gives CASSLGPTGNTGELFF.

The DNA for the CDR3 is TGTGCCAGCAGCTTAGAGTCACGGACCCCAAGCGGGGAGCTGTTTTTT. It specifies CASSLESRTPSGELFF. J is TRBJ2-2 and V is TRBV7-2; no firm D call. The CDR3 consists of 16 residues. Germline CDR1 SGHTA, CDR2 FQGNSA. The V and J ends lost 1 base and 7 bases respectively, with 16 bases between them. Drawing the rest from reference TRBV7-2 and TRBJ2-2, the complete variable domain is GAGVSQSPSNKVTEKGKDVELRCDPISGHTALYWYRQSLGQGLEFLIYFQGNSAPDKSGLPSDRFSAERTGGSVSTLTIQRTQQEDSAVYLCASSLESRTPSGELFFGEGSRLTVL.

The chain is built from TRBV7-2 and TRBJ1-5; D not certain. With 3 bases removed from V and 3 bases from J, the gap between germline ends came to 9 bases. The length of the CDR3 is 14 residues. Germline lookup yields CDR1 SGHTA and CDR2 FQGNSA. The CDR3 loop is CASSFQAYNQPQHF. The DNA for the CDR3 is TGTGCCAGCAGCTTTCAGGCCTACAATCAGCCCCAGCATTTT.

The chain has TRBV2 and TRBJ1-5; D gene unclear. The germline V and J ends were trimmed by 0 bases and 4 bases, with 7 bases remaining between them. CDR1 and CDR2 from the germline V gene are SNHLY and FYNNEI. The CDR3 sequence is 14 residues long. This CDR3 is CASSEAGRNQPQHF. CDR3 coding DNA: TGTGCCAGCAGTGAAGCAGGCCGTAATCAGCCCCAGCATTTT.

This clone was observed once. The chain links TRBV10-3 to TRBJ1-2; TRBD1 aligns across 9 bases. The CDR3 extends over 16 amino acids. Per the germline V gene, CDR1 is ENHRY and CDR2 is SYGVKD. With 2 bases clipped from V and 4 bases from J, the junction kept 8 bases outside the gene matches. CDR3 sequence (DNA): TGTGCCATCAGTGAGCAGGGGACAGGGTCCCTCTATGGCTACACCTTC. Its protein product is CAISEQGTGSLYGYTF.

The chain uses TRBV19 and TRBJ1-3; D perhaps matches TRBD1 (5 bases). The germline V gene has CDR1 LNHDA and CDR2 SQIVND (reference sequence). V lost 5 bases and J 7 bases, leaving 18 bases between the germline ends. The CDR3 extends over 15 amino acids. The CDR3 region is CASSSRDLGGNTIYF. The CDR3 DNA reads TGTGCCAGTAGTTCCCGGGACTTGGGCGGGAACACCATATATTTT.

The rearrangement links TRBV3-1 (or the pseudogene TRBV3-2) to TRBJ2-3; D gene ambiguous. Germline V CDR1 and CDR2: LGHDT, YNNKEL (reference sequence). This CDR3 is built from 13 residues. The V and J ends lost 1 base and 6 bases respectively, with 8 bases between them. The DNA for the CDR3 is TGTGCCAGCAGCCAAGGACGTGGGGATACGCAGTATTTT. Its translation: CASSQGRGDTQYF.

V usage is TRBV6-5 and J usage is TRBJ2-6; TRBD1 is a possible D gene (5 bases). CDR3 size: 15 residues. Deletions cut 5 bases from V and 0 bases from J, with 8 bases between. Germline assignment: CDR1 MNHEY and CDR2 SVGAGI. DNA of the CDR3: TGTGCCAGCAGTCAACAGGTCTCTGGGGCCAACGTCCTGACTTTC. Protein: CASSQQVSGANVLTF.

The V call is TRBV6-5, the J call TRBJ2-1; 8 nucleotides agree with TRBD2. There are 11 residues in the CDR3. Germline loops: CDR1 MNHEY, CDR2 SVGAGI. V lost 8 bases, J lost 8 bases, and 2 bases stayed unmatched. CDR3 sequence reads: CASSAGDEQFF. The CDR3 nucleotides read TGTGCCAGCTCAGCGGGGGATGAGCAGTTCTTC.

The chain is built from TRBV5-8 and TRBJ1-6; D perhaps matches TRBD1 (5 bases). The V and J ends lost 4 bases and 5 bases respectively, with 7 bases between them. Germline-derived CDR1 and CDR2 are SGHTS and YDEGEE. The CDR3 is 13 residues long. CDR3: CASSGTHNSPLHF. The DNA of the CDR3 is TGTGCCAGCAGCGGGACCCATAATTCACCCCTCCACTTT.

CDR3 in amino acids: CASLGRTGLGHEQFF. As DNA, the CDR3 is TGTGCCAGCCTGGGTCGGACAGGCCTGGGCCATGAGCAGTTCTTC. The chain couples TRBV11-2 to TRBJ2-1; 7 bases align to TRBD1. This CDR3 has 15 residues. J gave up 8 bases and V 8 bases, and 15 bases lay outside the gene matches. CDR1 is SGHAT and CDR2 is FQNNGV in the germline V gene. Full variable domain (missing parts from reference TRBV11-2 and TRBJ2-1): EAGVAQSPRYKIIEKRQSVAFWCNPISGHATLYWYQQILGQGPKLLIQFQNNGVVDDSQLPKDRFSAERLKGVDSTLKIQPAKLEDSAVYLCASLGRTGLGHEQFFGPGTRLTVL.

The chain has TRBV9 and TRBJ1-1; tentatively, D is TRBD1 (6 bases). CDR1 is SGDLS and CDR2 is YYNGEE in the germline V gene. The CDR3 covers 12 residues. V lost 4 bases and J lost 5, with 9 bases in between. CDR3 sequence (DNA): TGTGCCAGCAGCCCCCAGGGGACTGAAGCTTTCTTT. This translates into CASSPQGTEAFF.

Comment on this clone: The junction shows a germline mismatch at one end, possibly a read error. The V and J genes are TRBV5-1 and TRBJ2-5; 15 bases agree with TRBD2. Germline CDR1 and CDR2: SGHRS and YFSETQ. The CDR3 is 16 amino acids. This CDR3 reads CPSSGGLAGGVETQYF. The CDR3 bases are TGCCCCAGCAGCGGAGGACTAGCGGGGGGGGTAGAGACCCAGTACTTC. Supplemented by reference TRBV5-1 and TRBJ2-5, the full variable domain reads KAGVTQTPRYLIKTRGQQVTLSCSPISGHRSVSWYQQTPGQGLQFLFEYFSETQRNKGNFPGRFSGRQFSNSRSEMNVSTLELGDSALYLCPSSGGLAGGVETQYFGPGTRLLVL.